This T cell receptor (beta chain) was found in a study of cytotoxic CD8 clonotypes in ibrutinib-treated CLL. About this clone itself: Its antigen is undetermined.

Broader study findings: Under therapy, public clonotypes either contracted or stayed stable, and they were uncommon. Having risen at ibrutinib response, clonality had fallen back toward baseline by progression. Clonality was higher at baseline than in age-matched healthy donors and tracked circulating CD8+ T-cell counts.

Clones were read by immunoSEQ multiplex PCR, and TCRdb kept only the in-frame ones, dropping some. The data hold about 63,000 clones, with 57% observed a single time. V was clipped by 0 bases and J by 0 bases, with 8 bases between them. CDR1 is SGHTA, CDR2 FQGNSA, per germline. This CDR3 region has 15 residues. The specimen comprised PBMCs, sampled after 12 months of ibrutinib treatment. The clonotype comes from a human donor with chronic lymphocytic leukemia. The rearrangement links TRBV7-2 to TRBJ1-2; D ambiguous. Here the CDR3 reads CASSLAGNANYGYTF. The CDR3 nucleotides are TGTGCCAGCAGCTTAGCGGGGAATGCTAACTATGGCTACACCTTC.